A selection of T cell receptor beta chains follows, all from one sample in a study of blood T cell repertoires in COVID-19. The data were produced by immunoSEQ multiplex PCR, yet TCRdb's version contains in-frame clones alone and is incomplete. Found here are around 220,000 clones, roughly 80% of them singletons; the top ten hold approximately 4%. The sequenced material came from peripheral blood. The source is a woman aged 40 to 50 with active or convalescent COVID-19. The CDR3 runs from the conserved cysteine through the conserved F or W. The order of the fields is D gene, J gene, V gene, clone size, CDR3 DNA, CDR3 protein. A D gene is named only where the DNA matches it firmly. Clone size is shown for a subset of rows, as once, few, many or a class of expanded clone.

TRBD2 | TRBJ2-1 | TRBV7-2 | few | TGTGCCAGCAGCACAAGAGCGGGGGGATACAATGAGCAGTTCTTC | CASSTRAGGYNEQFF
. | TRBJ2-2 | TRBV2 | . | TGTGCCAGCAGGTTACAGGGGAGGTCGAACACCGGGGAGCTGTTTTTT | CASRLQGRSNTGELFF
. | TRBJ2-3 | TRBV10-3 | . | TGTGCCATCAGTGAGTACTCAGATACGCAGTATTTT | CAISEYSDTQYF
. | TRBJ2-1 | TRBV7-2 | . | TGTGCCAGCAGCTTAGCCCCGGGGGAGTACAATGAGCAGTTCTTC | CASSLAPGEYNEQFF
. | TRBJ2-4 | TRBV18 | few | TGTGCCAGCTCAACGGGCCTGGAGGGAAACATTCAGTACTTC | CASSTGLEGNIQYF
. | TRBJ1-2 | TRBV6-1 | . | TGTGCCAGCAGTGAAGCGATGGAGTTATTAGGCTATGGCTACACCTTC | CASSEAMELLGYGYTF
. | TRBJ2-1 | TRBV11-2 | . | TGTGCCAGCAGCTCTTTCGCGACACTCAACAATGAGCAGTTCTTC | CASSSFATLNNEQFF
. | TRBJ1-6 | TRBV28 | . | TGTGCCAGCAGGCGCTACGGGACGGGGGTTAATTCACCCCTCCACTTT | CASRRYGTGVNSPLHF
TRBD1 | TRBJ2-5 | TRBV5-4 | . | TGTGCCAGCAGCCTACAGGGGGTTCAAGAGACCCAGTACTTC | CASSLQGVQETQYF
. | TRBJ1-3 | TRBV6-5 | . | TGTGCCAGCAACACGGGAGTCTCTGGAAACACCATATATTTT | CASNTGVSGNTIYF
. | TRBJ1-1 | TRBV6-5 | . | TGTGCCAGCAGTTACGGTCCCCCGGGAAGAACTGAAGCTTTCTTT | CASSYGPPGRTEAFF
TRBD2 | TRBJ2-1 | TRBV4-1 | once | TGCGCCAGCAGCCGCGCGGGGGTGGTGTTGGACAATGAGCAGTTCTTC | CASSRAGVVLDNEQFF
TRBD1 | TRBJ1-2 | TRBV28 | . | TGTGCCAGCAGTTTATCTCGACTATCTCCACAGGGGGGATCTAACTATGGCTACACCTTC | CASSLSRLSPQGGSNYGYTF
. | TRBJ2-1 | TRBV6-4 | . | TGTGCCAGCAGTGAGGAAGGGGCCCCCTACAATGAGCAGTTCTTC | CASSEEGAPYNEQFF
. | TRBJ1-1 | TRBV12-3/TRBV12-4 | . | TGTGCCAGCAGTTTATTTCGGGACACTGAAGCTTTCTTT | CASSLFRDTEAFF
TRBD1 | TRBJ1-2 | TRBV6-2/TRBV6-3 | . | TGTGCCAGCAGCGACAGGGGTGGTCATGGCTACACCTTC | CASSDRGGHGYTF
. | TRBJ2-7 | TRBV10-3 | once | TGTGCCATCAGACCGGATGGGGGGTGGGAGCAGTACTTC | CAIRPDGGWEQYF
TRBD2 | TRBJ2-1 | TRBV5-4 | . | TGTGCCAGCAGCTTGGTTCGACTAGCGGGGAACAATGAGCAGTTCTTC | CASSLVRLAGNNEQFF
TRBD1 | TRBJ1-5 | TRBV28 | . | TGTGCCAGCAGCCCTCCGGGACAGGGGACCGGCAATCAGCCCCAGCATTTT | CASSPPGQGTGNQPQHF
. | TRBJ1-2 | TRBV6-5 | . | TGTGCCAGCAACCCGGGGGGGGTAGGTAACTATGGCTACACCTTC | CASNPGGVGNYGYTF
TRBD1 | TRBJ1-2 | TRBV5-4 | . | TGTGCCAGCAGCCAGTCCCGGGACAGGGTCGGCTACACCTTC | CASSQSRDRVGYTF
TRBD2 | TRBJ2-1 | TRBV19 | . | TGTGCCAGTAGTAGACTAGCGGACAATGAGCAGTTCTTC | CASSRLADNEQFF
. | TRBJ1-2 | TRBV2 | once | TGTGCCAGCAGTGAATTGGGCACTAACTATGGCTACACCTTC | CASSELGTNYGYTF
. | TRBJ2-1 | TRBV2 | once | TGTGCCAGCAGTGTCATCGAGGGTAATGAGCAGTTCTTC | CASSVIEGNEQFF
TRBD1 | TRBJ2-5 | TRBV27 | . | TGTGCCAGCAGTCCACAGGGGGCAGGGGAGACCCAGTACTTC | CASSPQGAGETQYF
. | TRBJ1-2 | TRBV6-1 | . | TGTGCCAGCAGTGAGAGATTCGGACAGCCCCTCTATGGCTACACCTTC | CASSERFGQPLYGYTF
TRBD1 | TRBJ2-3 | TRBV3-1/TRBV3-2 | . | TGTGCCAGCAGCTCAGAGAGGACAGGGGGCTCAGATACGCAGTATTTT | CASSSERTGGSDTQYF
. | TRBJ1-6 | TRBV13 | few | TGTGCCAGCAGCCTGTCGGCGGAGGGACCGGTGCCACCCCTCCACTTT | CASSLSAEGPVPPLHF
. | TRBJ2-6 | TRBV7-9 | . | TGTGCCAGCAGCTCCGACAGCTACTCTGGGGCCAACGTCCTGACTTTC | CASSSDSYSGANVLTF
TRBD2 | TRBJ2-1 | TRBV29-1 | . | TGCAGCGTTACCGGGCGGGTAGCGGGGGGGCGTGAGCAGTTCTTC | CSVTGRVAGGREQFF
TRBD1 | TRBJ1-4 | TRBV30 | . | TGTGCCTGGTACCAGGGGGAAACTAATGAAAAACTGTTTTTT | CAWYQGETNEKLFF
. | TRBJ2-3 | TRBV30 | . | TGTGCCTGGAGTTTCACAGGGCCGACAGATACGCAGTATTTT | CAWSFTGPTDTQYF
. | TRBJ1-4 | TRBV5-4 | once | TGTGCCAGCAGCTTAGGGAGAACTAATGAAAAACTGTTTTTT | CASSLGRTNEKLFF
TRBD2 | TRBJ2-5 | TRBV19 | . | TGTGCCAGTAGGCCGGGGGGGGGCAAGCTTGAGACCCAGTACTTC | CASRPGGGKLETQYF
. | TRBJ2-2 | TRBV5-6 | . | TGTGCCAGCAGCTTGAAAGCCTCATACGTATCCGGGGAGCTGTTTTTT | CASSLKASYVSGELFF
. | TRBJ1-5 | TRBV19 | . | TGTGCCAGTAGTATAAAAGGAGGGGATCAGCCCCAGCATTTT | CASSIKGGDQPQHF
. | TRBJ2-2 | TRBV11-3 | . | TGTGCCACCGAGCGCAGGGCCGGGGAGCTGTTTTTT | CATERRAGELFF
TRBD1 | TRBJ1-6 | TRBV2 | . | TGTGCCAGCAGTGAAAGGGGGGACAGTTCACCCCTCCACTTT | CASSERGDSSPLHF
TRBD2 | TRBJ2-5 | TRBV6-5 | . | TGTGCAGGGGTCTCGGCGGGGGATATCGAGACCCAGTACTTC | CAGVSAGDIETQYF
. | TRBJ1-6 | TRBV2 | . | TGTGCCAGCCGCCCAGCCTATAATTCACCCCTCCACTTT | CASRPAYNSPLHF
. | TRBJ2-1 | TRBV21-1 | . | TGTGCCACCACTAAGGGACTAGCGGGGGGTGACAGGAGTAATGAGCAGTTCTTC | CATTKGLAGGDRSNEQFF
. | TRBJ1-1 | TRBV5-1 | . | TGCGCCAGCAGCCTGCTCGGTGCTGAAGCTTTCTTT | CASSLLGAEAFF
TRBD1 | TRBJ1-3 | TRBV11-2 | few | TGTGCCAGCAGTCCCACCCAGGGGGCTGGAAACACCATATATTTT | CASSPTQGAGNTIYF
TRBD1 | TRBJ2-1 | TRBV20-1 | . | TGCAGTGCTAGTGGGGACAGCCTGGGACAGCAGTTCTTC | CSASGDSLGQQFF
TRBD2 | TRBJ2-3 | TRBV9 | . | TGTGCCAGCAGCGCCGGGAAGCTAGCGGGGGCCAGCACAGATACGCAGTATTTT | CASSAGKLAGASTDTQYF
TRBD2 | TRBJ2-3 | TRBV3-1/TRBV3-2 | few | TGTGCCAGCAAGAGCGGGGGGGCGACAGATACGCAGTATTTT | CASKSGGATDTQYF
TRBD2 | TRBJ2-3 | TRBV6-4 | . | TGTGCCAGCAGTCCAACCCCACAGCGGGGGGCCACAGATACGCAGTATTTT | CASSPTPQRGATDTQYF
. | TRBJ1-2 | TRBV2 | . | TGTGCCAGCAGTGTGGGTGAAGGGGCCTATGGCTACACCTTC | CASSVGEGAYGYTF
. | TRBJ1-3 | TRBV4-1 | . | TGCGCCAGCAGCCAAGACTCGGTCAGACTTAGAAACACCATATATTTT | CASSQDSVRLRNTIYF
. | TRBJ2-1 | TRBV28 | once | TGTGCCAGCCTGGAGGCGACCTACAATGAGCAGTTCTTC | CASLEATYNEQFF
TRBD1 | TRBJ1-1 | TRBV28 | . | TGTGCCAGCAGTTCGGACAGGTTTGTCGTCACTGAAGCTTTCTTT | CASSSDRFVVTEAFF
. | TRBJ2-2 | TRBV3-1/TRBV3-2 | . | TGTGCCAGCAACCACATGGGACAAAACACCGGGGAGCTGTTTTTT | CASNHMGQNTGELFF
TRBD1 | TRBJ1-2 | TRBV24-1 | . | TGTGCCACCAGCTACACAGGGGATGGCTACACCTTC | CATSYTGDGYTF